Listed below are T cell receptor beta chains from one sample, sequenced in a study of blood T cell repertoires in COVID-19. Clones were sequenced by immunoSEQ multiplex PCR, and TCRdb holds only the in-frame ones, with some missing. Of 25,000 to 30,000 clones listed, about 88% are singletons. The specimen sequenced was peripheral blood. The receptor source for this set is a man aged 65 to 79 with active or convalescent COVID-19. The CDR3 runs from the conserved cysteine through the conserved F or W.

TRBV4-2	TRBJ1-4	CASSLRRGTEKLFF
TRBV7-9	TRBJ2-2	CASSLTASGPTGELFF
TRBV5-1	TRBJ2-1	CASSSTGGNNEQFF
TRBV7-9	TRBJ2-3	CASSPGLAGGLITDTQYF
TRBV15	TRBJ2-5	CATSRGTAQETQYF
TRBV19	TRBJ1-1	CASSLGREAFF
TRBV6-5	TRBJ1-2	CASSPRTGNSWGYTF
TRBV3-1/TRBV3-2	TRBJ2-1	CASSPNSGGYNEQFF
TRBV11-3	TRBJ2-3	CASSFSSGTDTQYF
TRBV5-5	TRBJ1-6	CASSLAGTGPRPLHF
TRBV18	TRBJ2-1	CASSPPQGARGNEQFF
TRBV6-5	TRBJ1-2	CASAVGRTNFYGYTF
TRBV5-1	TRBJ2-1	CASSLDGSGRIEQFF
TRBV29-1	TRBJ2-3	CSVDGLAGKTDTQYF
TRBV6-4	TRBJ1-2	CASSRTGQGYGYTF
TRBV4-1	TRBJ2-7	CASSQELGTGGGTVSYEQYF
TRBV2	TRBJ1-2	CASSPSGVYGYTF
TRBV30	TRBJ1-5	CAWSPPWPQHF
TRBV5-1	TRBJ2-5	CASSLDGRTGQETQYF
TRBV7-2	TRBJ2-5	CASSSLAGGQETQYF
TRBV7-9	TRBJ2-1	CASSLVSSGDNEQFF
TRBV19	TRBJ2-1	CASSMGGAIYNEQFF
TRBV6-2/TRBV6-3	TRBJ2-7	CASSSTYEQYF
TRBV4-2	TRBJ2-1	CASSPPGLADFNEQFF
TRBV5-1	TRBJ1-1	CASSFWGGTEAFF
TRBV5-1	TRBJ1-1	CASSAGGGNTEAFF
TRBV19	TRBJ1-6	CASSIVGGSYNSPLHF
TRBV7-3	TRBJ2-7	CASSFVLNGGYYEQYF
TRBV9	TRBJ2-1	CASSVSGQNNEQFF
TRBV7-6	TRBJ1-3	CASSLTAGSSGNTIYF
TRBV18	TRBJ2-1	CASSPPRTGNNEQFF
TRBV18	TRBJ2-6	CASSPPRDGANVLTF
TRBV19	TRBJ2-3	CASRPSGVYTQYF
TRBV7-2	TRBJ2-5	CASSTSTGSKTQYF
TRBV4-3	TRBJ1-2	CASSQEGAAASYGYTF
TRBV2	TRBJ2-2	CASTLESSTGELFF
TRBV11-2	TRBJ1-2	CASSLTGSYGYTF
TRBV29-1	TRBJ1-2	CSATLTGNYGYTF
TRBV11-2	TRBJ2-1	CASSLVLVRLAGYNEQFF
TRBV9	TRBJ1-5	CASSVLGQRDQPQHF